This T cell receptor beta chain was identified in a study of CD8+ T cells in alopecia areata. CD4, CD8alpha, NKG2D, NKG2ACE and other markers guided sorting of pooled cutaneous lymph node cells. Sequencing relied on a cDNA template that was reverse transcribed from extracted RNA. Using immunoSEQ multiplex PCR, the repertoire was profiled, and TCRdb retains in-frame clones only, with some absent. The repertoire consists of under 350,000 clones, none detected only once. CDR1 is NNHNN, CDR2 SYGAGS, per germline (reference sequence). The CDR3 spans 14 residues. Trimming removed 3 bases from V and 0 bases from J, with 6 bases in between. General observations from the study: Normal skin contains resident alphabeta T cells, and these are also sequenced in scalp samples.

This clone was observed a few times. Its antigen remains unidentified. The gene symbols are mouse symbols. With the read ending 4 residues before the CDR3 end, the germline J gene is used to fill in that end. Sequencing was performed on CD4+ T cells sorted from a lymph node. The clonotype originates from a C3H/HeJ mouse with alopecia areata. The mouse strain carries the MHC haplotype H2-k. The genes are TRBV13-2 and TRBJ2-2, with D perhaps matching TRBD1 (5 bases). The sequenced part of the CDR3 DNA is TGTGCCAGCGGTGCCAGGGCAAACACCGGG. Protein: CASGARANTG. The whole CDR3 sequence reads CASGARANTGQLYF.